Following are 14 T cell receptor beta chains from one sample sequenced in a study of T cell responses to AZD1222 COVID-19 vaccine. Sequencing used immunoSEQ multiplex PCR; TCRdb keeps in-frame clones, though not all of them. Of 95,000 to 100,000 clones listed, about nine tenths are singletons. The material was peripheral blood, obtained on day 0 of AZD1222 vaccination. The receptor source for this set is an adult in good health.

The rearrangement links TRBV9 to TRBJ2-5; 12 nucleotides line up with TRBD2. In germline, CDR1 is SGDLS, CDR2 YYNGEE. V dropped 3 bases and J dropped 5; count of bases not matched to a gene: 8. The CDR3 is 16 amino acids. The DNA for the CDR3 is TGTGCCAGCAGCGGTGCTAGCGGGGGGGCCCGGGAGACCCAGTACTTC. This sequence encodes CASSGASGGARETQYF.

This chain links TRBV28 with TRBJ1-4; D is uncertain. Germline assignment: CDR1 MDHEN and CDR2 SYDVKM. The V gene lost 4 bases and the J gene lost 0 bases, with 6 bases spanning the gap. The CDR3 contains 14 residues. The CDR3 DNA reads as TGTGCCAGCAGTTCCGAACCAACTAATGAAAAACTGTTTTTT. Its protein is CASSSEPTNEKLFF.

The genes are TRBV19 and TRBJ2-5, with D perhaps given as TRBD1 or TRBD2 (5 bases each). Trimming pared 3 bases from V and 2 bases from J, leaving 19 bases between. CDR3 length equals 17 residues. Germline CDR1 and CDR2: LNHDA and SQIVND (reference sequence). The CDR3 DNA reads as TGTGCCAGTAGTATCGCTTCGGGACGTCTATCTCAAGAGACCCAGTACTTC. This translates into CASSIASGRLSQETQYF. The whole variable domain, remainder taken from reference TRBV19 and TRBJ2-5, is DGGITQSPKYLFRKEGQNVTLSCEQNLNHDAMYWYRQDPGQGLRLIYYSQIVNDFQKGDIAEGYSVSREKKESFPLTVTSAQKNPTAFYLCASSIASGRLSQETQYFGPGTRLLVL.

The gene calls are TRBV5-5 and TRBJ2-7; the D is unclear. Germline CDR1 is SGHKS and CDR2 is YYEKEE (reference sequence). The CDR3 is 13 residues long. Trimming left V 0 bases short and J 2 bases short, with 6 bases between. This CDR3 is CASSLVGTYEQYF. The CDR3 DNA sequence: TGTGCCAGCAGCTTGGTAGGTACCTACGAGCAGTACTTC.

In this sample, this clone turned up once. This chain connects TRBV6-5 to TRBJ1-6; D remains unclear. Germline V lookup: CDR1 MNHEY, CDR2 SVGAGI. This CDR3 has 12 residues. V was cut by 2 bases and J by 10 bases, with 6 bases left in between. The CDR3: CASSYKGSPLHF. Written as DNA, the CDR3 is TGTGCCAGCAGTTACAAGGGATCACCCCTCCACTTT.

This chain joins TRBV6-5 and TRBJ1-1; weak D call: TRBD1 (6 bases). This CDR3 comprises 13 residues. The V gene's germline CDR1 is MNHEY and CDR2 SVGAGI. V lost 6 bases, J lost 11 bases, and 19 bases lay in between. In DNA form, the CDR3 reads TGTGCCAGCAGCGGACCTGAGGGGGTTGGGGCTTTCTTT. It specifies CASSGPEGVGAFF.

The chain employs TRBV10-3 and TRBJ1-1; the D gene is possibly TRBD1 (6 bases). Germline lookup yields CDR1 ENHRY and CDR2 SYGVKD. There are 14 residues in the CDR3. V was clipped by 8 bases and J by 1 base, with 14 bases between them. In DNA form, the CDR3 reads TGTGCCATCGGTACAGGGACACCGAACACTGAAGCTTTCTTT. This sequence encodes CAIGTGTPNTEAFF.

DNA of the CDR3: TGTGCCAGCAGTGTTGGGCGGGGGGGAGGCTATGGCTACACCTTC. Translated: CASSVGRGGGYGYTF. V and J are TRBV2 and TRBJ1-2; the D gene is possibly TRBD1 (5 bases). CDR3 length: 15 amino acids. The germline V and J ends were trimmed by 4 bases and 4 bases, with 16 bases remaining between them. The germline V gene has CDR1 SNHLY and CDR2 FYNNEI. Drawing the rest from reference TRBV2 and TRBJ1-2, the complete variable domain is EPEVTQTPSHQVTQMGQEVILRCVPISNHLYFYWYRQILGQKVEFLVSFYNNEISEKSEIFDDQFSVERPDGSNFTLKIRSTKLEDSAMYFCASSVGRGGGYGYTFGSGTRLTVV.

The chain links TRBV10-3 to TRBJ1-6, with 10 bases identical to TRBD1. The CDR3 covers 14 residues. The V and J ends lost 5 bases and 8 bases, in that order; junction bases with no gene match: 3. CDR1 and CDR2 from the germline V gene are ENHRY and SYGVKD. CDR3 protein: CAISPGTGDSPLHF. CDR3 bases: TGTGCCATCAGTCCCGGGACAGGGGATTCACCCCTCCACTTT.

This clone has only a few counts. The chain links TRBV6-6 to TRBJ2-7; the match to TRBD2 covers 14 bases. CDR1 MNHNY and CDR2 SVGAGI come from the germline V gene (reference sequence). The CDR3 spans 19 residues. Unmatched junction bases numbered 18, after V lost 5 bases and J lost 6 bases. CDR3 coding DNA: TGTGCCAGCAGTCGACGCTCGACTAGCGGGGGGGATTTAGGATCCGAGCAGTACTTC. It encodes CASSRRSTSGGDLGSEQYF.

The rearrangement links TRBV6-5 to TRBJ2-5; D gene ambiguous. The ends were cut back, 1 base at V and 2 bases at J, with 8 bases in the middle. The CDR3 extends over 14 amino acids. Germline V CDR1 and CDR2: MNHEY, SVGAGI. This CDR3 is CASSYFGEQETQYF. The CDR3 region has the DNA TGTGCCAGCAGTTACTTTGGGGAACAAGAGACCCAGTACTTC.

This chain uses TRBV19 with TRBJ2-1; D gene uncertain. Germline V gene lookup returns CDR1 LNHDA and CDR2 SQIVND (reference sequence). CDR3 length equals 12 residues. Trimming removed 1 base from V and 10 bases from J, with 8 bases in between. CDR3 sequence (DNA): TGTGCCAGTAGTATAGGGGCCCTAGAGCAGTTCTTC. Protein product: CASSIGALEQFF.

The chain couples TRBV7-6 to TRBJ1-2; D remains unclear. V was trimmed by 5 bases and J by 3 bases, leaving 19 bases between them. The CDR3 extends over 16 amino acids. Germline CDR1 is SGHVS and CDR2 is FNYEAQ. The CDR3 DNA is TGTGCCAGCAGCCCAGGTCTGTCACAGAATGACTATGGCTACACCTTC. Translating gives CASSPGLSQNDYGYTF.

The chain recombines TRBV28 with TRBJ1-2, with a tentative D call TRBD1 (6 bases). The CDR3 is 15 amino acids. Germline CDR1 and CDR2: MDHEN and SYDVKM. With 3 bases removed from V and 2 bases from J, the gap between germline ends came to 13 bases. CDR3 sequence (DNA): TGTGCCAGCAGTTTGGGATTCACAGGGAACTATGGCTACACCTTC. This translates into CASSLGFTGNYGYTF.